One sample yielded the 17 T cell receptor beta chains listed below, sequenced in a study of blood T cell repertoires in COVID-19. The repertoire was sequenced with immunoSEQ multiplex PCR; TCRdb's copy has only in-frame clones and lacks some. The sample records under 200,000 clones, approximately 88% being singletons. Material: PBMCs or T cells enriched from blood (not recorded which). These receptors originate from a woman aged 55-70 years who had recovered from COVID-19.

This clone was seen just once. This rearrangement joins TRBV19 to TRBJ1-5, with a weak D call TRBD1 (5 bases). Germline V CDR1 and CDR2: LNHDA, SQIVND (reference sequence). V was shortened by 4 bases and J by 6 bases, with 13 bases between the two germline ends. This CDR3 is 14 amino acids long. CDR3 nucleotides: TGTGCCAGTAGTAGGGGGGATGAGGTTCAGCCCCAGCATTTT. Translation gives CASSRGDEVQPQHF.

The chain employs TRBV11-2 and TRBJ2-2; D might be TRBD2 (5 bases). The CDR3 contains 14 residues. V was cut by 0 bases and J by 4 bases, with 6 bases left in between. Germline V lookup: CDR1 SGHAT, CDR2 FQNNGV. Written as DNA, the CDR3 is TGTGCCAGCAGCTTAGAGGGGAGCACCGGGGAGCTGTTTTTT. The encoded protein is CASSLEGSTGELFF.

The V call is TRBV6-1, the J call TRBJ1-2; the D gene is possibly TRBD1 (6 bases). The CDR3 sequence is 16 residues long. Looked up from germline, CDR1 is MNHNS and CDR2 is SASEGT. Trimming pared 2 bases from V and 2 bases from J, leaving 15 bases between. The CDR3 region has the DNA TGTGCCAGCAGTGAATTTACAGGGCAGCGGAACTATGGCTACACCTTC. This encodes CASSEFTGQRNYGYTF.

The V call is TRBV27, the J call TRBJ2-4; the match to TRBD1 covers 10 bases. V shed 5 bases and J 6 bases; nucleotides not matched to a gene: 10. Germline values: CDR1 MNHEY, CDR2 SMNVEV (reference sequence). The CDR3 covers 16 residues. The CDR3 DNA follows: TGTGCCAGCAGTCCCGCCGCGACAGGGGGCTCAAACATTCAGTACTTC. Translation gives CASSPAATGGSNIQYF.

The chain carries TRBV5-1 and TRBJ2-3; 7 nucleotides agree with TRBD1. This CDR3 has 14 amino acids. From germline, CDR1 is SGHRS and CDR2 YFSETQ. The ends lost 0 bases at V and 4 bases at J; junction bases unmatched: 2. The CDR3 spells CASSLVTGPDTQYF. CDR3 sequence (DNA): TGCGCCAGCAGCTTGGTGACAGGGCCAGATACGCAGTATTTT.

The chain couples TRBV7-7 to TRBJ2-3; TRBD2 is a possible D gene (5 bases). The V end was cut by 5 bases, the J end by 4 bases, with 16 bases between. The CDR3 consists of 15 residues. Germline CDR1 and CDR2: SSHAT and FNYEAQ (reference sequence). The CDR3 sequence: CASSPQLGGADTQYF. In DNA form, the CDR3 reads TGTGCCAGCAGCCCACAACTAGGCGGAGCAGATACGCAGTATTTT.

The CDR3 bases are TGTGCCAGCAGTAACAACTGGGGGGCCTACAATGAGCAGTTCTTC. It yields the protein CASSNNWGAYNEQFF. The chain joins TRBV25-1 to TRBJ2-1; possibly TRBD2 for D (6 bases). CDR3 length: 15 amino acids. The germline V gene has CDR1 MGHDK and CDR2 SYGVNS. V was trimmed by 5 bases and J by 2 bases, leaving 13 bases between them. Drawing the rest from reference TRBV25-1 and TRBJ2-1, the complete variable domain is EADIYQTPRYLVIGTGKKITLECSQTMGHDKMYWYQQDPGMELHLIHYSYGVNSTEKGDLSSESTVSRIRTEHFPLTLESARPSHTSQYLCASSNNWGAYNEQFFGPGTRLTVL.

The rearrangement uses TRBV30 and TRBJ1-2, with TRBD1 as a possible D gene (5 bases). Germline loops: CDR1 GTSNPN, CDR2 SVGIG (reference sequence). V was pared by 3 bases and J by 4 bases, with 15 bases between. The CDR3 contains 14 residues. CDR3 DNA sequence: TGTGCCTGGAGAACGACCGGGGGGAGCTATGGCTACACCTTC. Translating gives CAWRTTGGSYGYTF.

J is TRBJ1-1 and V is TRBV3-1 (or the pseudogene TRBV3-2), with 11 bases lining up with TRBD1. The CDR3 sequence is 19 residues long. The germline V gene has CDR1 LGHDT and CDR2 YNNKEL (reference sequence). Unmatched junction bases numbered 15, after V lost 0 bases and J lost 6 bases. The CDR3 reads CASSQEATRDRGYRAEAFF. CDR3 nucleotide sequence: TGTGCCAGCAGCCAAGAAGCGACCCGGGACAGGGGGTACAGGGCTGAAGCTTTCTTT.

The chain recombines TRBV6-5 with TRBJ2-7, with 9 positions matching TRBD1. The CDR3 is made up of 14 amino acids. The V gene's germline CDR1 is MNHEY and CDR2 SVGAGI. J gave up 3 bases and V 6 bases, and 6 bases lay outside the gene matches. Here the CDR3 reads CASRRDRAIYEQYF. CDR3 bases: TGTGCCAGCAGGAGGGACAGGGCCATCTACGAGCAGTACTTC.

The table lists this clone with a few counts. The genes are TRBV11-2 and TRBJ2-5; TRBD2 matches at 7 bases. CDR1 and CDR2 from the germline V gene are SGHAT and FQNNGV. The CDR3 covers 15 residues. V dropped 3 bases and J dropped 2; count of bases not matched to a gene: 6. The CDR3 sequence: CASSLASGTQETQYF. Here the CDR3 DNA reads TGTGCCAGCAGCTTGGCTAGCGGAACACAAGAGACCCAGTACTTC.

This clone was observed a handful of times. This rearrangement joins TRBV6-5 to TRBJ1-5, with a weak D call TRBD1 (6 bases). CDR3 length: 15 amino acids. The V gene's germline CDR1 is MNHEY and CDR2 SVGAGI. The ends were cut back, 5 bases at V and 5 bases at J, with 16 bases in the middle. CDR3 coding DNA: TGTGCCAGCAGTACCCGGACAGTCGCATATCAGCCCCAGCATTTT. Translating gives CASSTRTVAYQPQHF.

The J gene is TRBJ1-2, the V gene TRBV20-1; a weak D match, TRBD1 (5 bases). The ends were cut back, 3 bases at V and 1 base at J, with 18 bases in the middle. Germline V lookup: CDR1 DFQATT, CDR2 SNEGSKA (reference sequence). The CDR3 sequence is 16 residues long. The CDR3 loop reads CSASGQGRRGNYGYTF. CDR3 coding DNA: TGCAGTGCTAGTGGCCAAGGCCGGAGGGGTAACTATGGCTACACCTTC.

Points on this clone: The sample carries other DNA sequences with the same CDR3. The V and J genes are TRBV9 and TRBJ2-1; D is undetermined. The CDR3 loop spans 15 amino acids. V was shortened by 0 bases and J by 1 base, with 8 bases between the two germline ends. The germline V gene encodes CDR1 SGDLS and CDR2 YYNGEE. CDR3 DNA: TGTGCCAGCAGCGTAGGCGGCGGATCCTACAATGAGCAGTTCTTC. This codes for CASSVGGGSYNEQFF.

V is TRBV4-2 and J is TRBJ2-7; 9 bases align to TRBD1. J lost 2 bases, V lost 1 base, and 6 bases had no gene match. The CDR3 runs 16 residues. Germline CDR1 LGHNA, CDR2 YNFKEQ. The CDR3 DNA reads TGTGCCAGCAGCCAAGTAACAGGACAGGGGACCTACGAGCAGTACTTC. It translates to CASSQVTGQGTYEQYF.

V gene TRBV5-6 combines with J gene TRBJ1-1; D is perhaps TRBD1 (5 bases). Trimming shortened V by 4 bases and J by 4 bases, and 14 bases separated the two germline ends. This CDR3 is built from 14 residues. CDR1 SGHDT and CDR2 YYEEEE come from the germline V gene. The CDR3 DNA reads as TGTGCCAGCAGCCATTGGACAAATCCCACTGAAGCTTTCTTT. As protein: CASSHWTNPTEAFF. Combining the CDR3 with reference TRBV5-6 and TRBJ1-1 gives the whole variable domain DAGVTQSPTHLIKTRGQQVTLRCSPKSGHDTVSWYQQALGQGPQFIFQYYEEEERQRGNFPDRFSGHQFPNYSSELNVNALLLGDSALYLCASSHWTNPTEAFFGQGTRLTVV.

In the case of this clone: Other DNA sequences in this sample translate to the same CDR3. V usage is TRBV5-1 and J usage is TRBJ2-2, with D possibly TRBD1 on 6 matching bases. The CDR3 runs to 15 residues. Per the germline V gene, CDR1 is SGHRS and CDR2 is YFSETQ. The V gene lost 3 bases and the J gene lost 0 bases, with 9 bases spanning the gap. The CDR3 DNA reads TGCGCCAGCAGCTCCGGGACACCGAACACCGGGGAGCTGTTTTTT. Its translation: CASSSGTPNTGELFF.